A selection of T cell receptor beta chains follows, all from one sample in a study of T cells after yellow fever vaccination. TCRdb passed the 5' RACE reads through MiXCR, listing each CDR3 protein once. The data hold approximately 160,000 distinct CDR3 sequences, with about a tenth observed a single time. Specimen: CD8+ T cells sorted from PBMCs, collected 45 days after the yellow fever booster vaccination. The receptors were gathered from a young man who received the YFV17D yellow fever vaccine. CDR3s include the opening cysteine and the closing phenylalanine or tryptophan. The D gene is left open where the match is weak. Part of the rows lack a size; the others show once, few, many or a class for expanded clones.

clone_size j_call v_call d_call cdr3_nt cdr3_aa
many TRBJ2-1 TRBV21-1 NA TGTGCCAGCAGCAAGGGCGCCGGGACATCTTACTACAATGAGCAGTTCTTC CASSKGAGTSYYNEQFF
few TRBJ1-1 TRBV9 TRBD1 TGTGCCAGCAGCGTAGCAGGGGGCTACCAGACTGAAGCTTTCTTT CASSVAGGYQTEAFF
NA TRBJ2-2 TRBV24-1 TRBD1 TGTGCCACCAGTGCGGGACAGGTCACCGGGGAGCTGTTTTTT CATSAGQVTGELFF
NA TRBJ2-7 TRBV29-1 TRBD1 TGCAGCGTCTTAGGATCCTTGCTGACAGGGGGATACGAGCAGTACTTC CSVLGSLLTGGYEQYF
few TRBJ2-2 TRBV10-3 NA TGTGCCATCAGTGACAGAAACACCGGGGAGCTGTTTTTT CAISDRNTGELFF
many TRBJ2-3 TRBV4-2 NA TGTGCCAGCAGCGGGGGGGCGACAGATACGCAGTATTTT CASSGGATDTQYF
few TRBJ1-2 TRBV15 NA TGTGCCACCAGCCCCGGGGGAGGTCAGAGCGGGCATGGCTACACCTTC CATSPGGGQSGHGYTF
few TRBJ2-3 TRBV7-9 TRBD2 TGTGCCAGCAGCCCCAGTGTAGCGGGGAGAGACACAGATACGCAGTATTTT CASSPSVAGRDTDTQYF
few TRBJ2-1 TRBV6-5 NA TGTGCCACCCACCCGGAGGCCCACAATGAGCAGTTCTTC CATHPEAHNEQFF
many TRBJ2-7 TRBV5-1 TRBD2 TGCGCCAGCAGCGGGGCGGGGGACGAGCAGTACTTC CASSGAGDEQYF
many TRBJ2-3 TRBV7-3 NA TGTGCCAGCAGCCTAAAAGTTTTAGCTAGCACAGATACGCAGTATTTT CASSLKVLASTDTQYF
NA TRBJ2-2 TRBV24-1 NA TGTGCCACCAGTGAAATAGGATACACCGGGGAGCTGTTTTTT CATSEIGYTGELFF
few TRBJ2-2 TRBV20-1 TRBD2 TGCAGTGCTAGACGCAGCGGGGTGAACACCGGGGAGCTGTTTTTT CSARRSGVNTGELFF
NA TRBJ1-2 TRBV6-1 NA TGTGCCTGCCGAATGGTGACGGCCCTTCTCCGGGGCTACACCTTC CACRMVTALLRGYTF
NA TRBJ2-1 TRBV19 TRBD1 TGTGCCAGTAGTATCTCGGGACAGTCCTACAATGAGCAGTTCTTC CASSISGQSYNEQFF
few TRBJ2-2 TRBV19 NA TGTGCCACCTACCACATGGGATCTGAGGACACCGGGGAGCTGTTTTTT CATYHMGSEDTGELFF
NA TRBJ2-1 TRBV20-1 NA TGCAGTGCTAGAGGGGCGGGCGCTTACAATGAGCAGTTCTTC CSARGAGAYNEQFF
NA TRBJ1-5 TRBV5-1 NA TGCGCCAGCAGCTTGGGGTCCGGGCAGCCCCAGCATTTT CASSLGSGQPQHF
NA TRBJ1-4 TRBV6-5 TRBD1 TGTGCCAGCAGTTACGCACAGGGGAGGCACGAAAAACTGTTTTTT CASSYAQGRHEKLFF
few TRBJ2-3 TRBV5-1 TRBD2 TGCGCCAGCAGCTTAGGGACTAGCGGGGGAGATACGCAGTATTTT CASSLGTSGGDTQYF
many TRBJ1-6 TRBV6-2/TRBV6-3 NA TGTGCCAGCAGCCGGGACGAAAATTCACCCCTCCACTTT CASSRDENSPLHF
few TRBJ2-1 TRBV5-1 NA TGCGCCAGCAGCTTGGGGCTAAAGGCCGATGAGCAGTTCTTC CASSLGLKADEQFF
few TRBJ2-7 TRBV29-1 NA TGCAGCGTTGAATTGTCCGACTACGAGCAGTACTTC CSVELSDYEQYF
NA TRBJ1-4 TRBV12-3/TRBV12-4 NA TGTGCCAGCAGATTGACAGGATCTAATGAAAAACTGTTTTTT CASRLTGSNEKLFF
NA TRBJ2-5 TRBV5-1 NA TGCGCCAGCACCTCGTACCAAGAGACCCAGTACTTC CASTSYQETQYF
few TRBJ2-3 TRBV12-3/TRBV12-4 NA TGTGCCAGCAGCTTCACCGACAGGAGCACAGATACGCAGTATTTT CASSFTDRSTDTQYF
many TRBJ2-1 TRBV11-3 NA TGTGCCAGCAGTTTTTCAGGGTTGGCCAATGAGCAGTTCTTC CASSFSGLANEQFF
NA TRBJ1-2 TRBV29-1 TRBD1 TGCAGCGACCGGGACAGCACCTTTTATGGCTACACCTTC CSDRDSTFYGYTF
NA TRBJ2-1 TRBV29-1 NA TGCAGCGTTGAGGGGGTTAGCAATGAGCAGTTCTTC CSVEGVSNEQFF
NA TRBJ1-4 TRBV3-1 NA TGTGCCAGCAGCCAAGAGGGGTACAATGAAAAACTGTTTTTT CASSQEGYNEKLFF
NA TRBJ2-3 TRBV9 TRBD2 TGTGCCAGCAGCGTAGGGCTAGCGGGGGCCCAAAGAGGATCGCAGTATTTT CASSVGLAGAQRGSQYF
NA TRBJ1-6 TRBV9 NA TGTGCCAGCAGCGTAGGGGGGGAGCGGAATTCACCCCTCCACTTT CASSVGGERNSPLHF
NA TRBJ2-5 TRBV4-1 TRBD2 TGCGCCAGCAGCCAAGGCATCCGGGAGGGAGAGACCCAGTACTTC CASSQGIREGETQYF
NA TRBJ1-3 TRBV7-9 TRBD1 TGTGCCATCCAGGGGGCTGGAAACACCATATATTTT CAIQGAGNTIYF
NA TRBJ1-5 TRBV12-3/TRBV12-4 NA TGTGCCAGCAGTTTAAGTGGTCAGCCCCAGCATTTT CASSLSGQPQHF
NA TRBJ2-1 TRBV20-1 TRBD2 TGCAGTGCTACCTTAGCGGGGGGGCCCCCGGGGAATGAGCAGTTCTTC CSATLAGGPPGNEQFF
many TRBJ2-5 TRBV12-3/TRBV12-4 NA TGTGCCAGCAGTTTAGCGGGAATCCGGGAGACCCAGTACTTC CASSLAGIRETQYF
NA TRBJ2-7 TRBV7-9 TRBD2 TGTGCCAGCAGCGCGCGGGGGGACTCCTACGAGCAGTACTTC CASSARGDSYEQYF
NA TRBJ2-2 TRBV4-1 NA TGCGCCAGCAGCCCCGGAGGGGGCAGCGGGGAGCTGTTTTTT CASSPGGGSGELFF
NA TRBJ2-2 TRBV7-2 NA TGTGCCAGCACCTTAGTTGTCGGGGAGCTGTTTTTT CASTLVVGELFF
few TRBJ2-7 TRBV4-1 TRBD2 TGCGCCAGCAGCCAAGATTCGCTAGCGGGCACCTACGAGCAGTACTTC CASSQDSLAGTYEQYF
few TRBJ2-1 TRBV29-1 NA TGCAGCGTTGAATGGCAGGGCTCCGATAGCTCCTACAATGAGCAGTTCTTC CSVEWQGSDSSYNEQFF
many TRBJ2-5 TRBV11-2 TRBD2 TGTGCCAGCAGCCGGACTAGCGGGGGCTGGGAGACCCAGTACTTC CASSRTSGGWETQYF
few TRBJ1-5 TRBV7-2 TRBD1 TGTGCCAGCAGCTTCGACCCACGGACAGGGATCAATCAGCCCCAGCATTTT CASSFDPRTGINQPQHF
NA TRBJ2-3 TRBV4-3 TRBD2 TGCGCCAGCAGCCCCCGCACCGGACTAGCAGGGGATACGCAGTATTTT CASSPRTGLAGDTQYF
many TRBJ2-3 TRBV7-2 TRBD1 TGTGCCAGCAGCTCATCAGGGGGAATCGGAGATACGCAGTATTTT CASSSSGGIGDTQYF
few TRBJ1-5 TRBV6-2/TRBV6-3 NA TGTGCCAGCAGTAGCCCGGCAGGGGAGAGTCAGCCCCAGCATTTT CASSSPAGESQPQHF
NA TRBJ1-4 TRBV7-9 TRBD1 TGTGCCAGCAGCTCCCAAAGGACAGGAGCAGCAACTAATGAAAAACTGTTTTTT CASSSQRTGAATNEKLFF
NA TRBJ1-5 TRBV4-1 NA TGCGCCAGCAGCCAAGGGCTAGGACTCGGGCAGCCCCAGCATTTT CASSQGLGLGQPQHF
few TRBJ1-1 TRBV27 NA TGTGCCAGCAGTTTAAACAGGAACACTGAAGCTTTCTTT CASSLNRNTEAFF
NA TRBJ2-1 TRBV9 NA TGTGCCAGCAGCGCGGGGGCAGCCCCCTACAATGAGCAGTTCTTC CASSAGAAPYNEQFF
many TRBJ1-6 TRBV4-1 NA TGCGCCAGCAGCCAAGACGGAAGTAATTCACCCCTCCACTTT CASSQDGSNSPLHF
NA TRBJ2-7 TRBV20-1 NA TGCAGTGCTAGAGTCCAGGGCTTGGGGGAGCAGTACTTC CSARVQGLGEQYF
few TRBJ1-1 TRBV4-3 NA TGCGCCAGCAGCCGGGAGGGAAGTGGCACTGAAGCTTTCTTT CASSREGSGTEAFF